Shown below are 16 T cell receptor beta chains from a single sample sequenced in a study of early T cells in non-severe SARS-CoV-2 infection. TCRdb redid the calling of the 5' RACE reads with MiXCR, one entry per CDR3 protein. The repertoire holds over 55,000 distinct CDR3 sequences, with around 12% as singletons. Sequenced material: whole blood. These receptors were taken from an adult who was a healthcare worker with PCR-confirmed SARS-CoV-2 infection or an uninfected control (not recorded which).

The chain carries TRBV29-1 and TRBJ1-2; a possible D gene is TRBD1 (5 bases). V gave up 2 bases and J gave up 6 bases, with 13 bases separating them. The CDR3 totals 13 residues. The germline V gene encodes CDR1 SQVTM and CDR2 ANQGSEA. The CDR3 here is CSVESDRRDGYTF. The CDR3 coding sequence is TGCAGCGTTGAATCCGACAGAAGGGATGGCTACACCTTC. Full variable domain (missing parts from reference TRBV29-1 and TRBJ1-2): SAVISQKPSRDICQRGTSLTIQCQVDSQVTMMFWYRQQPGQSLTLIATANQGSEATYESGFVIDKFPISRPNLTFSTLTVSNMSPEDSSIYLCSVESDRRDGYTFGSGTRLTVV.

This clonotype was observed many times. V and J are TRBV29-1 and TRBJ1-3; D uncertain. The ends were cut back, 4 bases at V and 0 bases at J, with 7 bases in the middle. CDR3 length: 13 amino acids. Germline lookup yields CDR1 SQVTM and CDR2 ANQGSEA. CDR3 DNA: TGCAGCGTTGGGTTAAACTCTGGAAACACCATATATTTT. Its translation: CSVGLNSGNTIYF.

This clonotype came up many times. The J gene is TRBJ2-1, the V gene TRBV20-1; D is perhaps TRBD2 (6 bases). There are 13 residues in the CDR3. V lost 3 bases and J lost 3, with 9 bases in between. Germline values: CDR1 DFQATT, CDR2 SNEGSKA (reference sequence). CDR3 protein: CSASPGVYNEQFF. The CDR3 DNA reads TGCAGTGCTAGCCCGGGGGTCTACAATGAGCAGTTCTTC.

The chain combines TRBV20-1 with TRBJ2-3; D uncertain. The CDR3 consists of 11 residues. Trimming pared 4 bases from V and 6 bases from J, leaving 8 bases between. Germline CDR1 is DFQATT and CDR2 is SNEGSKA (reference sequence). The CDR3 nucleotides read TGCAGTGCTACCGTCGCGGATACGCAGTATTTT. It yields the protein CSATVADTQYF.

This clonotype occurred many times. The chain uses TRBV29-1 and TRBJ2-3, with D possibly matching TRBD1 (5 bases). This CDR3 comprises 13 residues. V was cut by 5 bases and J by 3 bases, with 12 bases left in between. Germline CDR1 SQVTM, CDR2 ANQGSEA. The CDR3 spells CSVSVQGTDTQYF. In DNA, the CDR3 is TGCAGCGTTTCGGTGCAGGGAACAGATACGCAGTATTTT.

V and J are TRBV29-1 and TRBJ1-1; perhaps TRBD1 as D (5 bases). The CDR3 is 12 amino acids. V shed 6 bases and J shed 4 bases, with 12 bases lying between them. Germline CDR1 SQVTM, CDR2 ANQGSEA. CDR3 DNA sequence: TGCAGCGTGGACCCCGGGGGCACTGAAGCTTTCTTT. Encoded protein: CSVDPGGTEAFF.

This clonotype was counted many times. As DNA, the CDR3 is TGCAGCGTTTTAGTGCCCCGTTCCGACTACGAGCAGTACTTC. It is translated as CSVLVPRSDYEQYF. The gene calls are TRBV29-1 and TRBJ2-7, with D hard to call. Trimming removed 5 bases at V and 3 bases at J, with 17 bases between. This CDR3 is 14 amino acids long. Per germline, CDR1 SQVTM and CDR2 ANQGSEA.

Ten or more counts support this clonotype. CDR3 protein: CSVKRDAVEQYF. CDR3 in DNA: TGCAGCGTCAAACGGGACGCGGTCGAGCAGTACTTC. The chain carries TRBV29-1 and TRBJ2-7; D tentatively fits TRBD1 or TRBD2 (5 bases each). Trimming took off 6 bases at V and 6 bases at J, with 15 bases between the two ends. The V gene's germline CDR1 is SQVTM and CDR2 ANQGSEA. The CDR3 is 12 amino acids.

This clonotype was found many times. The chain joins TRBV7-2 to TRBJ2-3; 10 positions match TRBD1. The V and J ends lost 4 bases and 14 bases, in that order; junction bases with no gene match: 6. This CDR3 comprises 12 residues. Germline CDR1 reads SGHTA; CDR2 reads FQGNSA. The CDR3 loop is CASSSLGQGRYF. In DNA form, the CDR3 reads TGTGCCAGCAGCTCCTTGGGACAGGGGCGGTATTTT.

This clonotype was picked up many times. This rearrangement joins TRBV12-3 or TRBV12-4 to TRBJ2-4; weak D call: TRBD1 (7 bases). CDR3 length equals 19 residues. Trimming removed 4 bases at V and 1 base at J, with 23 bases between. The CDR3 DNA reads as TGTGCCAGCAGTTACAGGGGTCTTGGACTATTTTTGGCCAAAAACATTCAGTACTTC. This codes for CASSYRGLGLFLAKNIQYF.

There are many counts of this clonotype. This chain uses TRBV28 with TRBJ2-7, with D perhaps matching TRBD1 or TRBD2 (5 bases each). The ends were cut back, 5 bases at V and 4 bases at J, with 15 bases in the middle. Per the germline V gene, CDR1 is MDHEN and CDR2 is SYDVKM. This CDR3 spans 14 amino acids. The CDR3 reads CASSVRDRIYEQYF. The CDR3 DNA sequence: TGTGCCAGCAGTGTCCGGGACCGGATTTACGAGCAGTACTTC.

The table lists this clonotype with a few counts. V and J are TRBV12-3 or TRBV12-4 and TRBJ2-1; 8 bases are shared with TRBD1. The CDR3 spans 13 residues. V lost 6 bases and J lost 9; bases outside the gene matches: 7. The CDR3 loop is CASSPAGGGEQFF. CDR3 nucleotide sequence: TGTGCCAGCAGCCCTGCAGGGGGCGGTGAGCAGTTCTTC.

This clonotype has a handful of counts. V and J are TRBV12-3 or TRBV12-4 and TRBJ2-5; 8 nucleotides line up with TRBD2. The CDR3 has 15 amino acids. V shed 2 bases, J shed 4 bases, and the junction held 6 bases outside the gene matches. The CDR3: CASSLFRGGVETQYF. The CDR3 region has the DNA TGTGCCAGCAGTTTATTCCGGGGGGGAGTAGAGACCCAGTACTTC.

There are a few counts of this clonotype. V and J are TRBV28 and TRBJ2-7; 11 bases are shared with TRBD1. This CDR3 spans 14 amino acids. Looked up from germline, CDR1 is MDHEN and CDR2 is SYDVKM. V shed 6 bases, J shed 4 bases, and the junction held 5 bases outside the gene matches. This CDR3 reads CASRRDRGLYEQYF. Here the CDR3 DNA reads TGTGCCAGCAGGCGGGACAGGGGGTTGTACGAGCAGTACTTC.

This clonotype has at least ten counts. J is TRBJ2-2 and V is TRBV4-3, with D possibly matching TRBD1 (6 bases). Germline V gives CDR1 LGHNA, CDR2 YSLEER. The CDR3 totals 19 residues. V was cut by 0 bases and J by 5 bases, with 22 bases left in between. The CDR3, as DNA: TGCGCCAGCAGCCAAGATTCTCCGTGGGGGCTAGACGGTACCGGGGAGCTGTTTTTT. Its translation is CASSQDSPWGLDGTGELFF.

In DNA, the CDR3 is TGTGCCAGCAGTTACGGCAGAGAAGCTTTCTTT. Translation: CASSYGREAFF. The rearrangement uses TRBV6-2 or TRBV6-3 and TRBJ1-1; the D is unclear. Trimming left V 2 bases short and J 8 bases short, with 6 bases between. There are 11 residues in the CDR3. The germline V gene encodes CDR1 MNHEY and CDR2 SVGEGT.